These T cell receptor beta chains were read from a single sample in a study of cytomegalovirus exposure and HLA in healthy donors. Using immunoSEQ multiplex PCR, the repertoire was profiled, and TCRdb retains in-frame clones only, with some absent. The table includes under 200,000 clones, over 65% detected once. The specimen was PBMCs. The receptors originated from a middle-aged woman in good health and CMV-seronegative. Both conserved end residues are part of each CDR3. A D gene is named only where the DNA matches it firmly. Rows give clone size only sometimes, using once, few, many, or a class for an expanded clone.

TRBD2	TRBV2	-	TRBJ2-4	CASSAQYGGLAGELSKNIQYF	TGTGCCAGCAGTGCTCAATATGGGGGACTAGCGGGGGAGTTATCCAAAAACATTCAGTACTTC
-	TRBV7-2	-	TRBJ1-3	CASSFSQNGNTIYF	TGTGCCAGCAGCTTTTCCCAGAATGGAAACACCATATATTTT
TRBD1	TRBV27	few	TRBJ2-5	CASSLLGTGDQETQYF	TGTGCCAGCAGTTTATTGGGGACAGGGGACCAAGAGACCCAGTACTTC
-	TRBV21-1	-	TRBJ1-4	CASSKEIAGREKLFF	TGTGCCAGCAGCAAAGAGATCGCCGGGAGGGAAAAACTGTTTTTT
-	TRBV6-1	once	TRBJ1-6	CASTRGLNSPLHF	TGTGCCAGCACCCGGGGTCTTAATTCACCCCTCCACTTT
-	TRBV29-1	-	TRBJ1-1	CSVDQTAGTEAFF	TGCAGCGTTGACCAAACGGCGGGGACTGAAGCTTTCTTT
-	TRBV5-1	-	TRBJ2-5	CASSHTETQYF	TGCGCCAGCAGCCACACAGAGACCCAGTACTTC
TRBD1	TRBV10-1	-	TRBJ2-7	CASSVDREAEQYF	TGCGCCAGCAGTGTCGACAGGGAAGCCGAGCAGTACTTC
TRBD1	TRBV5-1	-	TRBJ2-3	CASSLTGGDTQYF	TGCGCCAGCAGCTTGACAGGGGGGGATACGCAGTATTTT
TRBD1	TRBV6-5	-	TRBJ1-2	CASSYVDRAYGYTF	TGTGCCAGCAGTTACGTCGACAGGGCGTATGGCTACACCTTC
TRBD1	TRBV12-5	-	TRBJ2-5	CASGPGTGTETQYF	TGTGCTAGTGGCCCCGGGACAGGGACAGAGACCCAGTACTTC
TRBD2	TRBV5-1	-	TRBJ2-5	CASSPGLANPETQYF	TGCGCCAGCAGCCCTGGACTAGCGAACCCAGAGACCCAGTACTTC
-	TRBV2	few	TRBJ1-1	CASRDIQGNTEAFF	TGTGCCAGCAGAGATATACAGGGGAACACTGAAGCTTTCTTT
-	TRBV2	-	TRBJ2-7	CASSAQDPRVRSYEQYF	TGTGCCAGCAGTGCTCAGGATCCGAGGGTTCGCTCCTACGAGCAGTACTTC
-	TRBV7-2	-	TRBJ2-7	CASSLEGAVSSYEQYF	TGTGCCAGCAGCTTAGAAGGGGCCGTTTCCTCCTACGAGCAGTACTTC
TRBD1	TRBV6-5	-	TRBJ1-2	CASSYSRTGGFYGYTF	TGTGCCAGCAGTTACTCGAGGACAGGGGGGTTCTATGGCTACACCTTC
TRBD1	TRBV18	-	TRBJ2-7	CASSPRTGGEYEQYF	TGTGCCAGCTCACCCAGGACAGGGGGCGAGTACGAGCAGTACTTC
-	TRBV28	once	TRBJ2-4	CASSLVLLAPVGKNIQYF	TGTGCCAGCAGTTTGGTCTTACTAGCACCCGTAGGGAAAAACATTCAGTACTTC